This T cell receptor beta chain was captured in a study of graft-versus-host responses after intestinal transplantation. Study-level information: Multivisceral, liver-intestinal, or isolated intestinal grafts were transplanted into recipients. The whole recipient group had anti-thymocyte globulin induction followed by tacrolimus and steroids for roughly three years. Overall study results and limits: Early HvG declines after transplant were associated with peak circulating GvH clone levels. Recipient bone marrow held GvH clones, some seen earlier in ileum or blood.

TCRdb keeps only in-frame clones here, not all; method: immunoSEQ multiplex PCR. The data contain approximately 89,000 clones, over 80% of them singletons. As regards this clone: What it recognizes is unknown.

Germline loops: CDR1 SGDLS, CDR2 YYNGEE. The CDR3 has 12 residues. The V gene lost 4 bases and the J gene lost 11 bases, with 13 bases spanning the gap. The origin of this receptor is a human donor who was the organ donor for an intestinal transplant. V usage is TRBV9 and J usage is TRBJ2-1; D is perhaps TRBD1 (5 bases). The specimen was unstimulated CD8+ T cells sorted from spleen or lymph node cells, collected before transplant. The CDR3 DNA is TGTGCCAGCAGCCCGGAACAGGTTCAGCAGTTCTTC. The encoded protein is CASSPEQVQQFF. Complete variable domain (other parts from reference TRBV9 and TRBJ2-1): DSGVTQTPKHLITATGQRVTLRCSPRSGDLSVYWYQQSLDQGLQFLIQYYNGEERAKGNILERFSAQQFPDLHSELNLSSLELGDSALYFCASSPEQVQQFFGPGTRLTVL.